The 2 T cell receptor beta chains given below trace back to one sample, sequenced in a study of neurological immune-mediated disorders. Sample time point: longitudinal time-point 1 (baseline). TCRdb recomputed calls from the 5' RACE reads with MiXCR, one row per CDR3 protein. The table lists approximately 70,000 distinct CDR3 sequences, around 9.6% of them singletons. The sample comprised PBMCs. These receptors all come from a man aged 30 to 45 in good health.

The sample holds many counts of this clonotype. This chain connects TRBV15 to TRBJ2-3; 15 nucleotides align to TRBD2. The CDR3 loop spans 16 amino acids. Germline V gives CDR1 LNHNV, CDR2 YYDKDF (reference sequence). J was trimmed by 3 bases and V by 3 bases; bases with no gene match: 1. The CDR3 DNA reads as TGTGCCACCAGCAGCGGGACTAGCGGGAGGACAGATACGCAGTATTTT. Amino acid sequence: CATSSGTSGRTDTQYF.

This clonotype was seen repeatedly, ten times or more. The J gene is TRBJ2-7, the V gene TRBV7-2; TRBD2 matches 9 bases. The CDR3 is 16 amino acids. V shed 1 base and J 2 bases; nucleotides not matched to a gene: 6. The V gene's germline CDR1 is SGHTA and CDR2 FQGNSA. CDR3 loop: CASSLGTSGLAYEQYF. The CDR3 DNA sequence: TGTGCCAGCAGCTTAGGTACTAGCGGGTTAGCCTACGAGCAGTACTTC.